Here is one T cell receptor beta chain with its context. This sample was taken from a study of blood T cell repertoires in COVID-19. The table came from immunoSEQ multiplex PCR; TCRdb's copy has only in-frame clones and leaves some out. Among tens of thousands of clones listed, 83% were seen once. From germline, CDR1 is SGHRS and CDR2 YFSETQ. This CDR3 region has 17 residues. Trimming at V came to 2 bases and at J to 8 bases, leaving 13 bases not matched to a gene. Sequenced sample: peripheral blood. The source is a middle-aged man with acute or convalescent COVID-19. The V gene is TRBV5-1, the J gene TRBJ1-4; 9 bases line up with TRBD1. As DNA, the CDR3 is TGCGCCAGCAGCTTCACCGGGACAGGGCCGGGCCGGGAAAAACTGTTTTTT. Encoded protein: CASSFTGTGPGREKLFF.